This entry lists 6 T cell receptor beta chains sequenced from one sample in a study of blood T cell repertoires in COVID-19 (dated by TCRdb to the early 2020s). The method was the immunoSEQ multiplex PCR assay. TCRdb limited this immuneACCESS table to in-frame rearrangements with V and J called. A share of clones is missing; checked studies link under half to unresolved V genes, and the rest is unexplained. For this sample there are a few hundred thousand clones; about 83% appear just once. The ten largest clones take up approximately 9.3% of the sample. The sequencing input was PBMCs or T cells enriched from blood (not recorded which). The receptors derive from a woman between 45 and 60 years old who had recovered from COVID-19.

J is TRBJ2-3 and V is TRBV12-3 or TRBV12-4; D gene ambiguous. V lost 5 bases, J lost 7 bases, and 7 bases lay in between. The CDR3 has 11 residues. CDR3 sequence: CASSNQYTQYF. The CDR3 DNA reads TGTGCCAGCAGTAATCAATATACGCAGTATTTT.

The DNA for the CDR3 is TGTGCCAGCAGTCCCCCGGGCAGGGGGCTACAGCCCCAGCATTTT. As protein: CASSPPGRGLQPQHF. The chain uses TRBV27 and TRBJ1-5; TRBD1 matches 8 bases. The CDR3 is made up of 15 amino acids. Germline V gene sequence: CDR1 MNHEY, CDR2 SMNVEV (reference sequence). Trimming took 5 bases from V and 7 from J; bases not matched to a gene: 10.

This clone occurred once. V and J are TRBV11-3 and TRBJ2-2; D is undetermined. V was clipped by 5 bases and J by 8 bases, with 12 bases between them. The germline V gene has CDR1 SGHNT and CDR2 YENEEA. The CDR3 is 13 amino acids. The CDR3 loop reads CASSPPSRGELFF. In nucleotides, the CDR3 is TGTGCCAGCAGCCCCCCGTCACGGGGGGAGCTGTTTTTT.

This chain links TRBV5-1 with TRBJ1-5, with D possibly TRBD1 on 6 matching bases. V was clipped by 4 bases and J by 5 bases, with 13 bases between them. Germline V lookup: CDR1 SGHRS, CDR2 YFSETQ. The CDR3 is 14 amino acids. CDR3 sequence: CASSPGQGHQPQHF. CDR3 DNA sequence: TGCGCCAGCAGCCCTGGGCAGGGGCATCAGCCCCAGCATTTT. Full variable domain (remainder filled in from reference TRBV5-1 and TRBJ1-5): KAGVTQTPRYLIKTRGQQVTLSCSPISGHRSVSWYQQTPGQGLQFLFEYFSETQRNKGNFPGRFSGRQFSNSRSEMNVSTLELGDSALYLCASSPGQGHQPQHFGDGTRLSIL.

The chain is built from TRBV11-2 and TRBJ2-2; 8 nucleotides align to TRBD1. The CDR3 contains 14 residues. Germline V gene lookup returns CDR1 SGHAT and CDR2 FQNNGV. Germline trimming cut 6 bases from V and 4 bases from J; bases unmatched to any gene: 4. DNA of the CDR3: TGTGCCAGCAGGACAGGGGCGGGCACCGGGGAGCTGTTTTTT. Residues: CASRTGAGTGELFF.

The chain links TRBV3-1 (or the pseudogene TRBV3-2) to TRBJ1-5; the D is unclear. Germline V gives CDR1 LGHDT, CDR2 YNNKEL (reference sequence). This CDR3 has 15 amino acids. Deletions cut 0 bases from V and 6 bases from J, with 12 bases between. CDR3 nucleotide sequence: TGTGCCAGCAGCCAAGAGGGAGGGCTTGGTCAGCCCCAGCATTTT. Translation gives CASSQEGGLGQPQHF.